The TCR beta chain described here comes from a study of T cell responses to AZD1222 COVID-19 vaccine (dated by TCRdb to about 2021). Regarding the research as a whole: AZD1222 recipients with second doses at about 4 weeks or about 12 weeks were pooled, because spike-specific TCR depth and breadth did not differ between schedules. Trial participants were enrolled by age into 18-55, 56-69 and 70-plus year subgroups, with roughly 150, 30 and 60 TCR-sequenced participants respectively. A total of about 240 trial participants underwent TCR sequencing, of whom about 200 received two doses of AZD1222 and 26 received two doses of the MenACWY control vaccine.

The investigation overall reported the following: The 56-69-year group was small, and its depth increase did not reach significance, likely because of low power. Because no day 14 peak-response samples were available, the repertoires could be characterized only after the peak T cell response. Conclusions about previously exposed vaccinees were limited because only six or seven AZD1222 recipients were SARS-CoV-2 seropositive at baseline. Spike-specific TCR breadth and depth rose significantly after two AZD1222 doses compared with day 0 and with MenACWY recipients. Nearly half of unique spike-specific TCRs reportedly recognized epitopes outside regions mutated in the B.1.351 and B.1.1.7 variants. Participants were mostly white British, with more females than males. The authors suggested clonal diversity may have been underestimated. Vaccine-associated CD4 TCRs spanned the whole spike protein, with dominant responses in regions 160-218 and 743-854.

Of note for this clone: Its antigen is currently not known. No base qualities exist here, and no much larger clone lies one base off it.

The CDR3 regions of human TCRbeta chains were subjected to immunosequencing. Processing in the source paper ran as follows. Repertoire TCRs were checked for matches against a reference library of SARS-CoV-2-specific TCRs that had been generated using the MIRA antigen-specificity platform. Breadth was defined as the fraction of unique TCRs that were SARS-CoV-2-associated, and depth was defined as the fraction of total T cells that were SARS-CoV-2-associated. Using the MIRA data, every spike-specific TCR was mapped to the spike region that the TCR reacted to and assigned to either a CD4 or a CD8 class. Log10-transformed breadth and depth values were compared by one-way ANOVA with Sidak's multiple comparisons tests. TCRdb took this table from immuneACCESS and kept in-frame rearrangements with V and J called. Such tables lack part of the clones; where checked against another copy, unresolved V genes explain under half of the gap, and the rest is unexplained. The D gene and trimming were derived from the DNA, and the V and J assignments and clone size from that table. This sample holds 200,000 or so clones; 85% to 90% were observed only once. 6.1% of the sample is in the top ten clones.

Read against the paper, the sample's time point label means: baseline before first vaccination. Vaccinee samples came from UK trials COV001 and COV002, including a single-blind randomized controlled phase 2/3 trial of AZD1222 (ChAdOx1 nCoV-19) in healthy adults. Trial participant PBMC samples were collected at day 0 and day 28 after the second dose for TCRbeta chain sequencing. The sequenced sample was peripheral blood, obtained on day 0 of AZD1222 vaccination. This TCR derives from an adult in good health.

This receptor has the CDR3 CASSPRGVGEQFF. The DNA reads TGTGCCAGCAGCCCCCGGGGAGTCGGTGAGCAGTTCTTC. The chain employs TRBV7-3 and TRBJ2-1; TRBD2 could be the D gene, as 5 bases match. The germline V gene gives CDR1 as SGHTA and CDR2 as FQGTGA. V is shortened by 5 bases, J by 9 bases, and the region joining them spans 14 bases. Measured from the cysteine to the phenylalanine, the CDR3 is 13 residues long. This entry keeps only the CDR3 DNA: 39 bases, framed from base 1.